This TCR beta chain was sequenced in a study of cytomegalovirus exposure and HLA in healthy donors. 60 Vbeta and 13 Jbeta primers were used in PCR. The table came from immunoSEQ multiplex PCR; TCRdb's copy has only in-frame clones and leaves some out. The sample lists roughly 190,000 clones; around 83% were seen once. This CDR3 has 18 amino acids. Looked up from germline, CDR1 is SEHNR and CDR2 is FQNEAQ (reference sequence). With V trimmed by 5 bases and J by 1 base, 13 bases remained unmatched. The sequence was collected from a woman in her thirties or forties in good health and CMV-seronegative. V gene TRBV7-9 combines with J gene TRBJ2-2; 7 nucleotides align to TRBD2. The material sequenced was PBMCs. CDR3 coding DNA: TGTGCCAGCAGCAATCCCGTTCAGGGCGGGAGGAACACCGGGGAGCTGTTTTTT. It translates to CASSNPVQGGRNTGELFF.